Listed below are T cell receptor beta chains from one sample, sequenced in a study of early T cells in non-severe SARS-CoV-2 infection. Via MiXCR, TCRdb re-called the 5' RACE reads, giving one row per CDR3 protein. The sample lists more than 20,000 distinct CDR3 sequences; around 4% were seen once. Sequencing input: whole blood. The source of these receptors is an adult who was a healthcare worker with PCR-confirmed SARS-CoV-2 infection or an uninfected control (not recorded which). Each CDR3 is given with its conserved first and last residue. D genes are given only for firm matches. Clone size is given for some rows only: seen once, a few or many times, or a class if the clone is expanded.

CDR3aa,CDR3nt,abundance,j_gene,v_gene,d_gene
CASSSKYEPYEQYF,TGTGCCAGCAGCTCCAAATACGAACCCTACGAGCAGTACTTC,medium-sized,TRBJ2-7,TRBV7-9,.
CASSRGTSGNYEQYF,TGTGCCAGCTCCCGCGGGACTAGCGGAAACTACGAGCAGTACTTC,.,TRBJ2-7,TRBV18,TRBD2
CASSRDAGLNYNEQFF,TGTGCCAGCAGCCGTGACGCAGGGTTGAACTACAATGAGCAGTTCTTC,many,TRBJ2-1,TRBV5-6,.
CASSDSSRNTEAFF,TGTGCCAGCAGTGACTCATCACGAAACACTGAAGCTTTCTTT,few,TRBJ1-1,TRBV6-4,.
CASRVEVGELFF,TGTGCCAGCCGGGTGGAGGTCGGGGAGCTGTTTTTT,few,TRBJ2-2,TRBV6-1,.
CASRGTGAYNEQFF,TGCGCCAGCAGGGGTACTGGCGCCTACAATGAGCAGTTCTTC,few,TRBJ2-1,TRBV5-1,.
CASSEAGVYEQYF,TGCGCCAGCAGTGAGGCAGGCGTCTACGAGCAGTACTTC,many,TRBJ2-7,TRBV10-2,.
CASSWGEGATNYGYTF,TGTGCCAGCAGTTGGGGGGAGGGGGCAACGAACTATGGCTACACCTTC,few,TRBJ1-2,TRBV6-6,TRBD1
CASRVTSLAQYF,TGTGCCAGCAGGGTGACTAGTTTGGCGCAGTATTTT,.,TRBJ2-3,TRBV12-3/TRBV12-4,.
CASSIVGGGSGLDTQYF,TGTGCCAGTAGTATAGTTGGCGGCGGTTCGGGGTTGGATACGCAGTATTTT,.,TRBJ2-3,TRBV19,.
CASSLQKTNEQFF,TGTGCCAGCAGCTTGCAGAAGACCAATGAGCAGTTCTTC,few,TRBJ2-1,TRBV5-5,.
CSARSQAKNIQYF,TGCAGTGCTAGGAGTCAAGCCAAAAACATTCAGTACTTC,.,TRBJ2-4,TRBV20-1,.
CSVSSGSTQQFF,TGCAGCGTTTCTAGCGGGAGCACCCAGCAGTTCTTC,medium-sized,TRBJ2-1,TRBV29-1,TRBD2
CASSIDPPWLRLNEQFF,TGTGCCAGTAGTATAGATCCCCCGTGGCTCCGGTTGAATGAGCAGTTCTTC,many,TRBJ2-1,TRBV19,.
CTPLRYNEQFF,TGCACACCGCTCCGGTACAATGAGCAGTTCTTC,.,TRBJ2-1,TRBV7-8,.
CSAAGEVAKNIQYF,TGCAGTGCCGCAGGGGAGGTTGCCAAAAACATTCAGTACTTC,many,TRBJ2-4,TRBV20-1,.
CASRVEGGSYNEQFF,TGTGCCAGTAGAGTTGAGGGGGGGTCCTACAATGAGCAGTTCTTC,many,TRBJ2-1,TRBV19,.
CASSPGNPADTQYF,TGCGCCAGCAGCCCAGGGAATCCAGCAGATACGCAGTATTTT,few,TRBJ2-3,TRBV5-1,.
CASSHHGGRYEQYF,TGTGCCAGCAGCCATCACGGGGGCCGCTACGAGCAGTACTTC,.,TRBJ2-7,TRBV2,.
CASSGGGPYNEQFF,TGTGCCAGCAGTGGAGGGGGCCCCTACAATGAGCAGTTCTTC,many,TRBJ2-1,TRBV2,TRBD1
CASSTGTSRADEQFF,TGTGCCAGCAGCACCGGGACTAGCCGGGCCGATGAGCAGTTCTTC,many,TRBJ2-1,TRBV7-2,TRBD2
CATSRGGRTDQPQHF,TGTGCCACCAGCAGAGGGGGACGGACCGATCAGCCCCAGCATTTT,many,TRBJ1-5,TRBV15,.
CASSQGLRNEQFF,TGCGCCAGCAGCCAAGGCCTCCGCAATGAGCAGTTCTTC,many,TRBJ2-1,TRBV4-1,.
CASSLARTSGRAGELFF,TGTGCCAGCAGCTTAGCCCGGACTAGCGGGAGGGCCGGGGAGCTGTTTTTT,many,TRBJ2-2,TRBV11-2,TRBD2
CASSFAGLANYEQYF,TGTGCCAGCAGTTTCGCCGGACTAGCGAACTACGAGCAGTACTTC,many,TRBJ2-7,TRBV27,TRBD2
CASGEGGTRVEQYF,TGTGCCAGCGGCGAAGGCGGGACTAGGGTCGAGCAGTACTTC,many,TRBJ2-7,TRBV28,TRBD2
CASSPGGRLRNQPQHF,TGTGCCAGCAGTCCAGGGGGCCGATTGCGGAATCAGCCCCAGCATTTT,many,TRBJ1-5,TRBV27,TRBD1
CASSWGWAYEQYF,TGTGCCAGCAGTTGGGGCTGGGCCTACGAGCAGTACTTC,.,TRBJ2-7,TRBV28,.
CASSDSPQDGEQFF,TGCGCCAGCAGTGATAGCCCCCAGGACGGTGAGCAGTTCTTC,few,TRBJ2-1,TRBV10-1,.
CASSYAALAKNIQYF,TGTGCCAGCAGTTACGCAGCACTAGCCAAAAACATTCAGTACTTC,many,TRBJ2-4,TRBV6-2/TRBV6-3,.
CASSPVQGRYEQFF,TGTGCCAGCTCACCGGTACAGGGGCGGTATGAGCAGTTCTTC,many,TRBJ2-1,TRBV18,TRBD1
CASSSPRGNTIYF,TGTGCCAGCAGCTCCCCCCGGGGTAACACCATATATTTT,many,TRBJ1-3,TRBV11-2,.
CASSQGQGGNGYTF,TGTGCCAGCAGCCAAGGACAGGGCGGGAATGGCTACACCTTC,few,TRBJ1-2,TRBV7-8,TRBD1
CAIRVGVDTQYF,TGTGCCATAAGAGTGGGCGTAGATACGCAGTATTTT,many,TRBJ2-3,TRBV27,.
CANREREGTETQYF,TGTGCCAACCGGGAGCGGGAGGGGACAGAGACCCAGTACTTC,few,TRBJ2-5,TRBV2,TRBD2
CASSSPSRDPLRTDTQYF,TGTGCCAGCAGCTCACCGTCTCGGGACCCCCTCCGCACAGATACGCAGTATTTT,.,TRBJ2-3,TRBV9,.
CASSPILQRQAKYNEQFF,TGTGCCAGCTCACCGATCCTTCAGAGGCAAGCCAAATACAATGAGCAGTTCTTC,many,TRBJ2-1,TRBV18,.
CASSLRTGSEQYF,TGTGCCAGCAGCCTCAGGACGGGGTCCGAGCAGTACTTC,many,TRBJ2-7,TRBV7-6,.
CASSLANSDPNEQFF,TGTGCCAGCAGCTTAGCGAACTCGGACCCCAATGAGCAGTTCTTC,.,TRBJ2-1,TRBV7-9,.
CASSEGESYTF,TGTGCCAGCAGTGAGGGAGAGAGCTACACCTTC,many,TRBJ1-2,TRBV2,.
CASSSRSGRAYNEQFF,TGTGCCAGTAGTAGTAGAAGCGGGAGGGCCTACAATGAGCAGTTCTTC,many,TRBJ2-1,TRBV19,TRBD2
CASRPGRTFDYGYTF,TGTGCCAGCAGACCCGGACGGACTTTTGACTATGGCTACACCTTC,many,TRBJ1-2,TRBV28,.
CSAPGTGSGEQFF,TGCAGTGCCCCCGGGACAGGGTCCGGTGAGCAGTTCTTC,many,TRBJ2-1,TRBV20-1,TRBD1
CASSYGWGTSYEQYF,TGTGCCAGCAGTTACGGCTGGGGCACCTCCTACGAGCAGTACTTC,many,TRBJ2-7,TRBV6-6,.
CASSSGTGVMNEQFF,TGCGCCAGCAGCTCCGGGACAGGGGTTATGAATGAGCAGTTCTTC,many,TRBJ2-1,TRBV5-1,TRBD1
CSAMDNANTGELFF,TGCAGTGCTATGGACAACGCGAACACCGGGGAGCTGTTTTTT,many,TRBJ2-2,TRBV20-1,.
CASSADYNEQFF,TGCGCCAGCAGCGCGGACTACAATGAGCAGTTCTTC,medium-sized,TRBJ2-1,TRBV10-2,.
CASSSPVTYEQYF,TGTGCCAGCAGCTCCCCAGTTACCTACGAGCAGTACTTC,many,TRBJ2-7,TRBV11-2,.
CASSIGPNNEQFF,TGTGCCAGCAGCATCGGACCTAACAATGAGCAGTTCTTC,many,TRBJ2-1,TRBV5-8,.
CASSLGPAGGITYEQYF,TGTGCCAGCAGCTTAGGTCCAGCGGGGGGGATCACCTACGAGCAGTACTTC,few,TRBJ2-7,TRBV11-2,TRBD2
CASSPMDQATYNSPLHF,TGTGCCAGCTCACCAATGGACCAGGCCACCTATAATTCACCCCTCCACTTT,few,TRBJ1-6,TRBV18,.
CSVDDGRVGANVLTF,TGCAGCGTTGATGACGGAAGGGTTGGGGCCAACGTCCTGACTTTC,many,TRBJ2-6,TRBV29-1,.
CASSPRSRAGANVLTF,TGCGCCAGCAGCCCCCGCTCAAGGGCCGGGGCCAACGTCCTGACTTTC,.,TRBJ2-6,TRBV5-1,.
CASSRDPHTEAFF,TGTGCCAGCAGTAGGGACCCCCACACTGAAGCTTTCTTT,many,TRBJ1-1,TRBV27,.
CASIKRGTSGPNEQFF,TGTGCCAGCATTAAACGGGGGACTAGCGGTCCCAATGAGCAGTTCTTC,many,TRBJ2-1,TRBV6-5,TRBD2
CASLGRVGESNQPQHF,TGCGCCAGCCTTGGCAGGGTGGGAGAAAGCAATCAGCCCCAGCATTTT,few,TRBJ1-5,TRBV5-1,.
CASRDPGLTAPRTDTQYF,TGTGCCAGCAGAGACCCGGGCCTGACCGCGCCCCGCACAGATACGCAGTATTTT,many,TRBJ2-3,TRBV2,.
CASSKGYGLPDSPLHF,TGTGCCAGCAGCAAAGGGTACGGGCTCCCGGATTCACCCCTCCACTTT,many,TRBJ1-6,TRBV7-8,.
CASMRGGTEAFF,TGTGCCAGCATGAGGGGAGGCACTGAAGCTTTCTTT,many,TRBJ1-1,TRBV21-1,.
CAISESSGRPAPRSYDTQYF,TGTGCCATCAGTGAGTCCTCCGGGAGACCAGCCCCTAGGTCCTATGATACGCAGTATTTT,.,TRBJ2-3,TRBV10-3,.